This entry lists 10 T cell receptor beta chains sequenced from one sample in a study of T-cell reconstitution after alpha-beta-depleted transplantation in children. Preparing the TCRbeta library involved the use of unique molecular identifiers. TCRdb reprocessed the PCR reads via MiXCR and lists one record per CDR3 protein. The sample comprises about 460,000 distinct CDR3 sequences, approximately 13% of which are singletons, and about 5.6% rests with the top ten. Sequencing used PBMCs from the stem cell graft donor, obtained from the stem cell graft. The source is a human donor who donated a stem cell graft to a child with combined immunodeficiency.

Ten or more counts support this clonotype. A read error may produce the germline difference seen at one junction end. V and J are TRBV12-3 or TRBV12-4 and TRBJ2-1; D gene unclear. The CDR3 totals 16 residues. CDR3 residues: CASSLAGLSSYNEQFF. The DNA of the CDR3 is TGCGCCAGCAGCTTGGCCGGTTTGAGCTCCTACAATGAGCAGTTCTTC.

The CDR3 loop is CASSIGWDSPLHF. The CDR3 DNA follows: TGTGCCAGCAGTATCGGGTGGGATTCACCCCTCCACTTT. The chain couples TRBV27 to TRBJ1-6; unclear D gene. Trimming shortened V by 5 bases and J by 8 bases, and 10 bases separated the two germline ends. The CDR3 spans 13 residues. Germline lookup yields CDR1 MNHEY and CDR2 SMNVEV (reference sequence).

This clonotype was counted many times. This chain connects TRBV12-3 or TRBV12-4 to TRBJ2-4; tentatively, D is TRBD1 or TRBD2 (5 bases each). The CDR3 is made up of 15 amino acids. Trimming pared 5 bases from V and 0 bases from J, leaving 11 bases between. CDR3 protein: CASSHTGLAKNIQYF. The CDR3 nucleotides read TGTGCCAGCAGTCATACAGGACTAGCCAAAAACATTCAGTACTTC.

Only a few counts were recorded for this clonotype. The genes are TRBV6-1 and TRBJ1-1; 7 bases agree with TRBD1. The junction had 7 bases not matched to a gene; V was cut back by 5 bases and J by 4 bases. The CDR3 is made up of 14 amino acids. CDR1 is MNHNS, CDR2 SASEGT, per germline. This CDR3 is CASSQTGITTEAFF. The CDR3 DNA follows: TGTGCCAGCAGTCAGACAGGGATTACCACTGAAGCTTTCTTT.

Ten or more counts support this clonotype. Here the CDR3 reads CASSPGTVYGYTF. Here the CDR3 DNA reads TGTGCCAGCAGCCCCGGGACAGTTTATGGCTACACCTTC. The chain is built from TRBV6-6 and TRBJ1-2; TRBD1 agrees at 7 bases. The germline V gene has CDR1 MNHNY and CDR2 SVGAGI (reference sequence). Trimming took 6 bases from V and 5 from J; bases not matched to a gene: 6. The CDR3 is 13 residues long.

This rearrangement joins TRBV4-2 to TRBJ2-7; 7 nucleotides match TRBD2. The CDR3 contains 16 residues. Germline V gene lookup returns CDR1 LGHNA and CDR2 YNFKEQ. J was trimmed by 4 bases and V by 0 bases; bases with no gene match: 9. This CDR3 reads CASSQDTGRALYEQYF. The CDR3 coding sequence is TGTGCCAGCAGCCAAGATACGGGGAGGGCGCTATACGAGCAGTACTTC.

A note on this clonotype: It may be a read error: a sequence one base away is much more abundant. The CDR3 end shows no conserved phenylalanine or tryptophan, and so a read error is likely. The V gene is TRBV2, the J gene TRBJ1-5, with TRBD1 identical over 9 bases. V lost 6 bases and J lost 5; bases outside the gene matches: 8. Germline assignment: CDR1 SNHLY and CDR2 FYNNEI. CDR3 length equals 15 residues. DNA of the CDR3: TGTGCCAGCAGAGCATTGACAGGGGGTCATCAGCCCCAGCATTAT. Its protein product is CASRALTGGHQPQHY.

In its sample, this clonotype was seen many times. V and J are TRBV20-1 and TRBJ2-3, with 8 bases that match TRBD2. CDR3 length equals 16 residues. Germline assignment: CDR1 DFQATT and CDR2 SNEGSKA (reference sequence). V gave up 1 base and J gave up 2 bases; unmatched junction bases: 8. The CDR3 DNA is TGCAGTGCTAGAGCACCAGCGGGAGATCCCACAGATACGCAGTATTTT. This gives the protein CSARAPAGDPTDTQYF.

This clonotype was counted at least ten times. The CDR3, as DNA: TGCAGTGCTAGTCTATTGAGCACCGGGGAGCTGTTTTTT. Protein product: CSASLLSTGELFF. The rearrangement uses TRBV20-1 and TRBJ2-2; D remains ambiguous. From germline, CDR1 is DFQATT and CDR2 SNEGSKA (reference sequence). The V and J ends lost 3 bases and 4 bases respectively, with 9 bases between them. The CDR3 loop spans 13 amino acids.

This clonotype came up many times. In DNA, the CDR3 is TGCAGTGCTGAATTAGCCGGGCCTACAGATACGCAGTATTTT. It translates to CSAELAGPTDTQYF. The genes are TRBV20-1 and TRBJ2-3; no clear D. V lost 5 bases, J lost 3 bases, and 15 bases lay in between. This CDR3 has 14 amino acids. Germline loops: CDR1 DFQATT, CDR2 SNEGSKA (reference sequence).